One and the same sample provided the 18 T cell receptor beta chains below, sequenced in a study of blood T cell repertoires in COVID-19. This table comes from immunoSEQ multiplex PCR, and its TCRdb copy is limited to in-frame clones, with some not included. Of approximately 110,000 clones in the sample, around 76% were seen once. The sequenced sample was peripheral blood. These receptors came from a man older than 75 with COVID-19, enrolled during active disease.

The chain joins TRBV14 to TRBJ1-4; 10 nucleotides match TRBD1. V shed 4 bases, J shed 12 bases, and the junction held 14 bases outside the gene matches. CDR1 is SGHDN and CDR2 is FVKESK in the germline V gene. This CDR3 is built from 16 residues. This CDR3 is CASSRGQGFGTGELFF. The CDR3 DNA follows: TGTGCCAGCAGCCGGGGACAGGGGTTCGGGACCGGGGAACTGTTTTTT.

This chain connects TRBV15 to TRBJ2-6, with TRBD2 matching 8 bases. This CDR3 region has 17 residues. J was trimmed by 0 bases and V by 3 bases; bases with no gene match: 4. Germline CDR1 reads LNHNV; CDR2 reads YYDKDF (reference sequence). CDR3 in DNA: TGTGCCACCAGCAGGACGGGAGGGTCCTCTGGGGCCAACGTCCTGACTTTC. This sequence encodes CATSRTGGSSGANVLTF.

V gene TRBV4-2 combines with J gene TRBJ1-6, with D perhaps TRBD1 (5 bases). The CDR3 is made up of 14 amino acids. With 7 bases removed from V and 6 bases from J, the gap between germline ends came to 13 bases. Germline V CDR1 and CDR2: LGHNA, YNFKEQ. The CDR3 nucleotides read TGTGCCAGCAACCTGAGGGACTTTAATTCACCCCTCCACTTT. This codes for CASNLRDFNSPLHF.

The gene calls are TRBV5-5 and TRBJ2-2; D remains unclear. Germline values: CDR1 SGHKS, CDR2 YYEKEE (reference sequence). CDR3 length equals 16 residues. Trimming took off 0 bases at V and 0 bases at J, with 9 bases between the two ends. The CDR3 reads CASSLAAGANTGELFF. Here the CDR3 DNA reads TGTGCCAGCAGCTTGGCCGCAGGCGCGAACACCGGGGAGCTGTTTTTT.

This clone was recorded once. The chain uses TRBV7-9 and TRBJ2-3, with 7 bases fitting TRBD2. Germline V gene sequence: CDR1 SEHNR, CDR2 FQNEAQ (reference sequence). The CDR3 spans 15 residues. The V and J ends lost 4 bases and 1 base, in that order; junction bases with no gene match: 5. The CDR3 sequence: CASSSSGPRTDTQYF. The CDR3 nucleotides read TGTGCCAGCAGCTCTAGCGGCCCTCGCACAGATACGCAGTATTTT.

The gene calls are TRBV28 and TRBJ1-3; no clear D. This CDR3 spans 14 amino acids. The germline CDR1 and CDR2 sequences are MDHEN and SYDVKM. Trimming removed 10 bases at V and 2 bases at J, with 15 bases between. Written as DNA, the CDR3 is TGTGCCACTCTATCGAGCGGGGCTGGAAACACCATATATTTT. This gives the protein CATLSSGAGNTIYF. The full variable domain, rest sourced from reference TRBV28 and TRBJ1-3, is DVKVTQSSRYLVKRTGEKVFLECVQDMDHENMFWYRQDPGLGLRLIYFSYDVKMKEKGDIPEGYSVSREKKERFSLILESASTNQTSMYLCATLSSGAGNTIYFGEGSWLTVV.

The sample holds a few counts of this clone. J is TRBJ1-5 and V is TRBV19, with D perhaps TRBD1 (5 bases). In germline, CDR1 is LNHDA, CDR2 SQIVND (reference sequence). CDR3 length: 19 amino acids. Trimming removed 7 bases from V and 0 bases from J, with 25 bases in between. CDR3 sequence reads: CASKSIVRTQSSSNQPQHF. In nucleotides, the CDR3 is TGTGCCAGTAAGAGTATTGTGAGGACACAAAGCTCTAGCAATCAGCCCCAGCATTTT.

The chain couples TRBV19 to TRBJ1-2; TRBD1 matches 8 bases. The germline V gene encodes CDR1 LNHDA and CDR2 SQIVND (reference sequence). J was trimmed by 0 bases and V by 5 bases; bases with no gene match: 5. This CDR3 has 15 residues. The CDR3 sequence is CASSGTGSANYGYTF. CDR3 bases: TGTGCCAGTAGTGGGACAGGATCAGCTAACTATGGCTACACCTTC.

The chain is built from TRBV5-4 and TRBJ2-1; the match to TRBD2 covers 7 bases. Germline-derived CDR1 and CDR2 are SGHNT and YYREEE (reference sequence). The CDR3 runs 16 residues. V was pared by 6 bases and J by 5 bases, with 14 bases of the junction left unmatched. Here the CDR3 DNA reads TGTGCCAGCACCAAACCTGGGAGGGCCGGGCACAATGAGCAGTTCTTC. Its translation is CASTKPGRAGHNEQFF.

The chain joins TRBV6-6 to TRBJ2-7, with 10 bases identical to TRBD2. CDR1 is MNHNY and CDR2 is SVGAGI in the germline V gene (reference sequence). The J segment lost 4 bases and the V segment lost 2 bases, leaving 8 bases of the junction unmatched. This CDR3 contains 16 residues. CDR3 loop: CASSYRLAGEDYEQYF. CDR3 sequence (DNA): TGTGCCAGCAGTTACAGGCTAGCGGGAGAAGATTACGAGCAGTACTTC.

V is TRBV9 and J is TRBJ2-5; D is possibly TRBD2 (6 bases). The CDR3 covers 16 residues. Deletions cut 0 bases from V and 3 bases from J, with 15 bases between. Germline V gene data show CDR1 as SGDLS and CDR2 as YYNGEE. The CDR3 loop reads CASSVALAGGEETQYF. The CDR3 nucleotides are TGTGCCAGCAGCGTAGCCCTGGCCGGCGGGGAAGAGACCCAGTACTTC. Together with reference TRBV9 and TRBJ2-5, the CDR3 gives the full variable domain: DSGVTQTPKHLITATGQRVTLRCSPRSGDLSVYWYQQSLDQGLQFLIQYYNGEERAKGNILERFSAQQFPDLHSELNLSSLELGDSALYFCASSVALAGGEETQYFGPGTRLLVL.

On this clone itself: Other DNA sequences in this specimen translate into the identical CDR3. CDR3 protein: CSARQENTEAFF. CDR3 coding DNA: TGCAGTGCGAGACAGGAGAACACTGAAGCTTTCTTT. The chain combines TRBV29-1 with TRBJ1-1, with D possibly being TRBD1 (6 bases). CDR3 size: 12 residues. Per germline, CDR1 SQVTM and CDR2 ANQGSEA.

The gene calls are TRBV24-1 and TRBJ2-1; perhaps TRBD2 as D (5 bases). CDR3 size: 16 residues. Germline CDR1 reads KGHDR; CDR2 reads SFDVKD. V gave up 4 bases and J gave up 7 bases, with 19 bases separating them. The CDR3, as DNA: TGTGCCACCAGTGACTCCCTTCTCGGGGAATGGAATGAGCAGTTCTTC. It encodes CATSDSLLGEWNEQFF.

The count of this clone is one. V usage is TRBV28 and J usage is TRBJ1-2; D is perhaps TRBD1 (6 bases). The length of the CDR3 is 16 residues. Germline CDR1 MDHEN, CDR2 SYDVKM. V lost 1 base and J 6 bases, leaving 18 bases between the germline ends. This chain's CDR3 is CASSLYGTPGRNGYTF. The CDR3 region has the DNA TGTGCCAGCAGTTTATACGGGACACCTGGACGTAATGGCTACACCTTC.

This clone came up once. The chain links TRBV6-5 to TRBJ2-3; TRBD2 agrees at 9 bases. J gave up 1 base and V 5 bases, and 4 bases lay outside the gene matches. CDR3 length: 15 residues. Germline V CDR1 and CDR2: MNHEY, SVGAGI. The CDR3 sequence is CASSHRTSGTDTQYF. The CDR3 bases are TGTGCCAGCAGTCACAGGACTAGCGGCACAGATACGCAGTATTTT.

The gene calls are TRBV7-9 and TRBJ2-3; possible D gene TRBD1, 6 bases. V shed 10 bases and J shed 1 base, with 12 bases lying between them. From germline, CDR1 is SEHNR and CDR2 FQNEAQ (reference sequence). The CDR3 length is 13 residues. CDR3 coding DNA: TGTGCCATGAATCCAGGGGGCACAGATACGCAGTATTTT. It yields the protein CAMNPGGTDTQYF.

The sample holds many counts of this clone. DNA of the CDR3: TGTGCCACCAGGAGAACTAGCGGAGAGGCGAATGAGCAGTTCTTC. Translated: CATRRTSGEANEQFF. The rearrangement links TRBV15 to TRBJ2-1; TRBD2 matches at 8 bases. This CDR3 region has 15 residues. Unmatched junction bases numbered 11, after V lost 6 bases and J lost 7 bases. Germline lookup yields CDR1 LNHNV and CDR2 YYDKDF (reference sequence).

This clone was counted between two and nine times. The chain has TRBV11-3 and TRBJ2-3; possible D gene TRBD1, 6 bases. Germline V gene sequence: CDR1 SGHNT, CDR2 YENEEA. The ends were cut back, 4 bases at V and 6 bases at J, with 14 bases in the middle. The length of the CDR3 is 14 residues. The CDR3 nucleotides are TGTGCCAGCAGCTCAGGCAGGGGCTCGGATACGCAGTATTTT. Translation gives CASSSGRGSDTQYF.